This TCR beta chain was identified in a study of vaccination effects on CD4 cells after COVID-19. The length of the CDR3 is 15 residues. V dropped 2 bases and J dropped 2 bases, with 12 bases sitting between them. Germline loops: CDR1 LNHDA, CDR2 SQIVND (reference sequence). Expansion with viral peptide pools was applied to antigen-specific CD4+ T cells by the ViraFEST assay prior to sequencing. When around nine days of culture had elapsed, CD4+ T cells were isolated. In the vaccine recipients, nucleocapsid antibodies were negative and there was no prior SARS-CoV-2 infection. In the case of this clone: Its antigen is unidentified.

Some clones are missing from TCRdb's copy, which holds only in-frame ones; the method was immunoSEQ multiplex PCR. The sample contains tens of thousands of clones, roughly 70% of which appear only once. V usage is TRBV19 and J usage is TRBJ1-2, with D possibly matching TRBD1 (6 bases). The clonotype was recovered from a human donor who received a COVID-19 vaccine. The sequencing used CD4+ T cells from PBMCs cultured with HCoV-OC43 spike peptides, collected before COVID-19 vaccination. This sample's subset: HCoV-OC43 spike overlapping peptide pool stimulation. The CDR3 DNA is TGTGCCAGTAGTATAAGGGACACAATCAACTATGGCTACACCTTC. It translates to CASSIRDTINYGYTF.